The rows below give T cell receptor beta chains drawn from one sample of a study of cytomegalovirus exposure and HLA in healthy donors. Sequencing used immunoSEQ multiplex PCR; TCRdb keeps in-frame clones, though not all of them. Among about 240,000 clones, roughly 85% were seen once, and the ten largest hold about 0.25%. Source material: PBMCs. The source is a girl aged 2 to 9 in good health and CMV-seronegative. The conserved cysteine and the conserved F or W are not part of the CDR3 here.

CDR3 | J | V
ASSFLSGSRDEQF | TRBJ2-1 | TRBV11-2
ASSEQGRDTEAF | TRBJ1-1 | TRBV2
ASSYPGGGAYEQY | TRBJ2-7 | TRBV5-6
ASSLGGGGAIYNEQF | TRBJ2-1 | TRBV7-2
AISDFGKQGPGETQY | TRBJ2-5 | TRBV10-3
ASSLGPYRADTEAF | TRBJ1-1 | TRBV7-2
ASSFLGGQNGYT | TRBJ1-2 | TRBV13
SVAVIQSEQY | TRBJ2-7 | TRBV29-1
ASSAVGGSLADTQY | TRBJ2-3 | TRBV6-1
ASSPEGPGDTQY | TRBJ2-3 | TRBV5-1
ASSGYERSSYYEQY | TRBJ2-7 | TRBV11-2
AISVQGDAYT | TRBJ1-2 | TRBV10-3
ASSLDREQPQH | TRBJ1-5 | TRBV7-9
SPGSRPQH | TRBJ1-5 | TRBV29-1
ASFFQCNTEAF | TRBJ1-1 | TRBV6-1
ASSREALRREQY | TRBJ2-7 | TRBV6-5
ASSLYRGGNTEAF | TRBJ1-1 | TRBV5-8
ATLPRRGYQPQH | TRBJ1-5 | TRBV28
ASSLGAGGPETQY | TRBJ2-5 | TRBV7-6
ASSLSGDVNTEAF | TRBJ1-1 | TRBV5-1
ASSRRQDQPQH | TRBJ1-5 | TRBV6-1
ASRAGRWGRETEAF | TRBJ1-1 | TRBV5-1
ASSGQGPSPLH | TRBJ1-6 | TRBV6-5
AGTSGYNEQF | TRBJ2-1 | TRBV6-1
ASSAGTSLRTDTQY | TRBJ2-3 | TRBV9
ASSSPGQLNSPLH | TRBJ1-6 | TRBV5-5
ASSASGPPETGANVLT | TRBJ2-6 | TRBV5-1
ASSPEQGAGTEAF | TRBJ1-1 | TRBV18
ASSQDGRADTQY | TRBJ2-3 | TRBV4-1
ASSVTGVGANVLT | TRBJ2-6 | TRBV5-1
ASSYTGTAAYGYT | TRBJ1-2 | TRBV6-6